This T cell receptor (beta chain) was identified during a study of shared clonotypes between healthy human individuals. Looking at the study overall: CD4 naive cells filled three plates per donor, CD4 memory three, CD8 naive two and CD8 memory one. Study findings and constraints: It was the non-shared clonotypes that had lower generation probabilities than clonotypes shared by all four donors. The naive CD4 repertoires of several donors were compared, and approximately 4.5% of clonotypes were shared.

Profiling relied on immunoSEQ multiplex PCR, and the TCRdb table lists in-frame clones only, not all of them. The sample contains 2.3 million or so clones, 90% to 95% of which appear only once. The germline V gene encodes CDR1 SGDLS and CDR2 YYNGEE. The length of the CDR3 is 15 residues. V lost 3 bases to trimming and J lost 4 bases, with 15 bases between them. The table lists this clone with a count of one. What it binds is unknown. The TCR was taken from a man aged 18 to 30 in good health. Some clones in this sample may be carry-over from other donors' samples. The chain uses TRBV9 and TRBJ2-3, with a tentative D call TRBD2 (6 bases). The sequenced material came from naive CD4+ T cells from PBMCs. As to subset: CD45RA+ positively selected. The CDR3, as DNA: TGTGCCAGCAGCGCCCCCGGGCGGGGATCAGATACGCAGTATTTT. It specifies CASSAPGRGSDTQYF.